Sequencing of this TCR beta chain was carried out in a study of blood T cell repertoires in COVID-19. Study-wide context: Spain, Italy and the United States supplied samples that represented acute and convalescent COVID-19. Nucleic acid was either cDNA or gDNA, and it came from T cells, B-cell-depleted T cells, or PBMCs.

This clone was seen a few times. Trimming removed 5 bases from V and 0 bases from J, with 8 bases in between. Per germline, CDR1 SGHNT and CDR2 YENEEA. CDR3 length: 15 residues. Under the authors' procedure: Researchers report that nucleated cell counts were estimated from reference gene primer amplification. Libraries were prepared by immunoSEQ multiplex PCR; TCRdb keeps only in-frame clonotypes and omits some of them. That table furnishes V, J and clone size, whereas the DNA furnished D and trimming. Of under 150,000 clones detected, 79% appear once; the ten largest clones hold around 8.7%. The V and J genes are TRBV11-3 and TRBJ2-6; TRBD1 is a possible D gene (5 bases). This clonotype originated in a man aged 45 to 65 with active or convalescent COVID-19. The sample comprised peripheral blood. CDR3 DNA sequence: TGTGCCAGCAGCCCGCAGGGCTCTGGGGCCAACGTCCTGACTTTC. Encoded protein: CASSPQGSGANVLTF.